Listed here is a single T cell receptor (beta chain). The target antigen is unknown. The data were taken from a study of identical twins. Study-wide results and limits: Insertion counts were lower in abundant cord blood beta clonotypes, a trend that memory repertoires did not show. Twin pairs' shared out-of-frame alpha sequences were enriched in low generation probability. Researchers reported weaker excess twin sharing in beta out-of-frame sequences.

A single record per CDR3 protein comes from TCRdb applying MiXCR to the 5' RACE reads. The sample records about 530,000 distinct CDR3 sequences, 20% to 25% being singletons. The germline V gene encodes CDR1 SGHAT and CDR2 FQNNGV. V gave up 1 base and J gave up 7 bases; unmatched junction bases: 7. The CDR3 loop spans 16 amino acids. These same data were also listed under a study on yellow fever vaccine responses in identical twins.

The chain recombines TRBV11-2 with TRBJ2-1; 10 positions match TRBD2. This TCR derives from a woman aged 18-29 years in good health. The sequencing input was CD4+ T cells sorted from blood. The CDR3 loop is CASSLALAGGWNEQFF. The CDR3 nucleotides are TGTGCCAGCAGCTTAGCGTTAGCGGGGGGTTGGAATGAGCAGTTCTTC.